In its sample, the clone carrying this T cell receptor beta chain was seen many times. The data were taken from a study of early T cells in non-severe SARS-CoV-2 infection. TCRdb analysed the 5' RACE reads with MiXCR anew, one entry per CDR3 protein. The repertoire holds 35,000 to 45,000 distinct CDR3 sequences, with approximately 10% as singletons. Trimming took 2 bases from V and 3 from J, leaving 14 bases between them. CDR1 and CDR2 from the germline V gene are MNHEY and SVGAGI. The CDR3 totals 17 residues. The sample taken for sequencing was whole blood. The clonotype was recovered from an adult who was a healthcare worker with PCR-confirmed SARS-CoV-2 infection or an uninfected control (not recorded which). This chain links TRBV6-5 with TRBJ2-6; TRBD1 is a possible D gene (5 bases). CDR3 sequence reads: CASSYGAGFSGANVLTF. In DNA form, the CDR3 reads TGTGCCAGCAGTTACGGGGCAGGGTTCAGTGGGGCCAACGTCCTGACTTTC.